The 16 T cell receptor beta chains reported below all come from one sample, sequenced in a study of a mutant IDH1 vaccine in newly diagnosed glioma. Time point noted: week 11, during vaccination. Mutant IDH1 20-mer peptide, at 300 ug, made up each vaccine dose, with topical imiquimod. Antigens for these TCRs are unknown. Sequencing used immunoSEQ multiplex PCR; TCRdb keeps in-frame clones, though not all of them. The sample has fewer than 150,000 clones, roughly 88% seen once. Source: PBMCs, taken from a glioma patient whose treatment included an IDH1 peptide vaccine. Every receptor here comes from a woman between 45 and 60 years old with glioma.

This rearrangement joins TRBV11-2 to TRBJ2-2; D call uncertain. Trimming removed 5 bases at V and 0 bases at J, with 10 bases between. Per the germline V gene, CDR1 is SGHAT and CDR2 is FQNNGV. This CDR3 spans 15 amino acids. Here the CDR3 DNA reads TGTGCCAGCAGCCCCTCGTTCGCGAACACCGGGGAGCTGTTTTTT. Translation: CASSPSFANTGELFF.

The chain carries TRBV5-4 and TRBJ1-1, with a weak D call TRBD1 (5 bases). V was clipped by 4 bases and J by 6 bases, with 19 bases between them. The CDR3 consists of 15 residues. Germline V gene lookup returns CDR1 SGHNT and CDR2 YYREEE (reference sequence). The CDR3 loop reads CASSAGGGAGSEAFF. As DNA, the CDR3 is TGTGCCAGCAGCGCGGGGGGAGGAGCTGGCTCTGAAGCTTTCTTT. The full variable domain, in which reference TRBV5-4 and TRBJ1-1 provide the parts outside the CDR3, is ETGVTQSPTHLIKTRGQQVTLRCSSQSGHNTVSWYQQALGQGPQFIFQYYREEENGRGNFPPRFSGLQFPNYSSELNVNALELDDSALYLCASSAGGGAGSEAFFGQGTRLTVV.

J is TRBJ2-7 and V is TRBV28, with 8 bases matching TRBD1. J was trimmed by 2 bases and V by 4 bases; bases with no gene match: 4. The length of the CDR3 is 14 residues. Germline V lookup: CDR1 MDHEN, CDR2 SYDVKM. In nucleotides, the CDR3 is TGTGCCAGCAGTTCCGGGACAGGAGCCTACGAGCAGTACTTC. Translating gives CASSSGTGAYEQYF.

The V and J genes are TRBV7-9 and TRBJ1-1; D is undetermined. Germline CDR1 SEHNR, CDR2 FQNEAQ (reference sequence). This CDR3 has 11 amino acids. The V end lost 2 bases, the J end lost 6 bases, and 4 bases lay between the germline ends. CDR3 protein: CASSLNPEAFF. In DNA form, the CDR3 reads TGTGCCAGCAGCTTAAACCCTGAAGCTTTCTTT.

With respect to this clone: The same CDR3 is also encoded by other DNA sequences in this sample. The V call is TRBV9, the J call TRBJ1-1, with D maybe TRBD1 (5 bases). The germline CDR1 and CDR2 sequences are SGDLS and YYNGEE. The CDR3 spans 14 residues. The V end was cut by 0 bases, the J end by 2 bases, with 8 bases between. As DNA, the CDR3 is TGTGCCAGCAGCGTAGGGCAGGGCAACACTGAAGCTTTCTTT. Protein sequence: CASSVGQGNTEAFF.

The gene calls are TRBV20-1 and TRBJ2-3; D gene unclear. This CDR3 region has 10 residues. Germline V gene lookup returns CDR1 DFQATT and CDR2 SNEGSKA (reference sequence). V gave up 2 bases and J gave up 6 bases, with 3 bases separating them. CDR3 nucleotides: TGCAGTGCTAGACGGGATACGCAGTATTTT. This codes for CSARRDTQYF.

V usage is TRBV7-6 and J usage is TRBJ2-2, with D hard to call. This CDR3 contains 15 residues. Trimming cost V 1 base and J 0 bases, with 6 bases left between them. Germline assignment: CDR1 SGHVS and CDR2 FNYEAQ. CDR3 sequence reads: CASSLVQANTGELFF. CDR3 bases: TGTGCCAGCAGCTTAGTTCAGGCGAACACCGGGGAGCTGTTTTTT.

The V and J genes are TRBV13 and TRBJ1-4, with 7 bases aligning to TRBD1. In germline, CDR1 is PRHDT, CDR2 FYEKMQ (reference sequence). J was trimmed by 5 bases and V by 1 base; bases with no gene match: 4. This CDR3 is built from 15 residues. The CDR3 is CASSLEGTENEKLFF. The CDR3 nucleotides read TGTGCCAGCAGCTTAGAAGGGACAGAGAATGAAAAACTGTTTTTT.

This clone was found once. The V and J genes are TRBV5-8 and TRBJ1-2; 9 bases are shared with TRBD1. Trimming cost V 4 bases and J 4 bases; bases outside gene matches: 5. Germline loops: CDR1 SGHTS, CDR2 YDEGEE. This CDR3 comprises 14 residues. CDR3 nucleotides: TGTGCCAGCAGCCAGGACAGGGGCGGCTATGGCTACACCTTC. It translates to CASSQDRGGYGYTF. Looking up the rest from reference TRBV5-8 and TRBJ1-2 gives the full variable domain: EAGVTQSPTHLIKTRGQQATLRCSPISGHTSVYWYQQALGLGLQFLLWYDEGEERNRGNFPPRFSGRQFPNYSSELNVNALELEDSALYLCASSQDRGGYGYTFGSGTRLTVV.

The chain recombines TRBV7-6 with TRBJ2-7; no clear D gene. Germline V gene data show CDR1 as SGHVS and CDR2 as FNYEAQ. V was shortened by 5 bases and J by 0 bases, with 14 bases between the two germline ends. The CDR3 is made up of 15 amino acids. The CDR3: CASSHDRRSSYEQYF. CDR3 sequence (DNA): TGTGCCAGCAGCCATGACCGTAGAAGCTCCTACGAGCAGTACTTC.

The rearrangement joins TRBV25-1 to TRBJ1-1; possibly TRBD1 for D (6 bases). CDR1 and CDR2 from the germline V gene are MGHDK and SYGVNS. V shed 6 bases and J shed 10 bases, with 15 bases lying between them. The CDR3 covers 12 residues. In DNA form, the CDR3 reads TGTGCCAGCAGGGACGGGGGGCTGGGAGCTTTCTTT. It encodes CASRDGGLGAFF.

The rearrangement joins TRBV5-1 to TRBJ2-7; D gene ambiguous. Trimming removed 4 bases at V and 1 base at J, with 15 bases between. The CDR3 length is 15 residues. Germline lookup yields CDR1 SGHRS and CDR2 YFSETQ. DNA for the CDR3: TGCGCCAGCAGCCCGAAGCACGGGCAATCCTACGAGCAGTACTTC. Its protein product is CASSPKHGQSYEQYF.

The genes are TRBV27 and TRBJ1-1; D not certain. Trimming pared 6 bases from V and 2 bases from J, leaving 10 bases between. CDR1 and CDR2 (germline): MNHEY, SMNVEV (reference sequence). This CDR3 contains 13 residues. The CDR3 nucleotides read TGTGCCAGCAGACCCTGGGGTAACACTGAAGCTTTCTTT. This sequence encodes CASRPWGNTEAFF.

The chain combines TRBV6-5 with TRBJ1-2; D is uncertain. This CDR3 contains 13 residues. Germline CDR1 is MNHEY and CDR2 is SVGAGI. Trimming took 8 bases from V and 0 from J, leaving 10 bases between them. CDR3 region: CASRPLANYGYTF. The CDR3 coding sequence is TGTGCCAGCCGCCCATTAGCTAACTATGGCTACACCTTC.

This chain connects TRBV2 to TRBJ2-7; 13 nucleotides line up with TRBD2. J gave up 7 bases and V 10 bases, and 7 bases lay outside the gene matches. Germline values: CDR1 SNHLY, CDR2 FYNNEI. This CDR3 is built from 13 residues. This CDR3 reads CATGLAGSREQYF. DNA of the CDR3: TGTGCCACGGGACTAGCGGGATCGAGGGAGCAGTACTTC.

The chain is built from TRBV10-2 and TRBJ2-5; the D is unclear. Germline-derived CDR1 and CDR2 are WSHSY and SAAADI. Trimming removed 2 bases at V and 5 bases at J, with 12 bases between. The CDR3 runs to 14 residues. For the CDR3, the DNA is TGCGCCAGCAGTGAGACGGCAGTGGGGGAGACCCAGTACTTC. Its translation: CASSETAVGETQYF.